The subject of this entry is one TCR beta chain. Vbeta (60) and Jbeta (13) primers were used in the PCR. Repertoires were generated with immunoSEQ multiplex PCR, while TCRdb's copy carries only in-frame clones and drops some. This sample's table has roughly 120,000 clones. These data are taken from a study of cytomegalovirus exposure and HLA in healthy donors. Trimming removed 6 bases from V and 7 bases from J, with 16 bases in between. The CDR3 extends over 13 amino acids. The germline gives CDR1 MNHEY, CDR2 SVGAGI. Material: PBMCs. The V gene is TRBV6-5, the J gene TRBJ2-7; D may be TRBD2 (6 bases). This clonotype was obtained from a man younger than 35 in good health and CMV-seronegative. CDR3 DNA: TGTGCCAGCAGCCGGGGGTCTTCGGGTGAGCAGTACTTC. Protein product: CASSRGSSGEQYF.